Listed below are T cell receptor beta chains from one sample, sequenced in a study of T-cell memory formation after mild COVID-19. One entry per CDR3 protein, called by TCRdb with MiXCR from the 5' RACE reads. Among more than 150,000 distinct CDR3 sequences listed, approximately 17% were seen once. The sequenced sample was PBMCs or a T cell subset sorted from them (not recorded which). The receptors originated from a man aged 18 to 29 who had mild COVID-19 (a few samples of this study predate the infection). Cell type and time point are not known. Each CDR3 is given with its conserved first and last residue. Each record gives: CDR3 protein, V gene, clone size, D gene, J gene. The D gene is left open where the match is weak. Clone size is not always given. Where it is, it says once, few, many or a class for expanded clones.

CASSYSGREYF,TRBV6-5,few,NA,TRBJ2-5
CASSPGGADTQYF,TRBV7-7,few,TRBD1,TRBJ2-3
CSANPRQGKTDTQYF,TRBV20-1,few,TRBD1,TRBJ2-3
CSAREGAGGNNEQFF,TRBV20-1,few,TRBD2,TRBJ2-1
CASRETGVGEKLFF,TRBV7-2,few,TRBD1,TRBJ1-4
CASRRLGGNEQFF,TRBV6-5,many,NA,TRBJ2-1
CASSEAGGANYGYTF,TRBV25-1,NA,NA,TRBJ1-2
CASSVTGQGVDEQYF,TRBV7-3,NA,TRBD1,TRBJ2-7
CASSTGRLYGYTF,TRBV12-3/TRBV12-4,NA,NA,TRBJ1-2
CASSSFAGDSTYEQYF,TRBV14,NA,TRBD1,TRBJ2-7
CASSFGGQDISGNTIYF,TRBV5-1,NA,TRBD1,TRBJ1-3